This TCR beta chain stems from a study of blood T cell repertoires in COVID-19. For the study at large: PBMCs, B-cell-depleted T cells, or T cells provided the cDNA or gDNA that made up the material.

The germline V gene has CDR1 SGHRS and CDR2 YFSETQ. This CDR3 has 13 residues. The V end lost 0 bases, the J end lost 7 bases, and 10 bases lay between the germline ends. Assay: immunoSEQ multiplex PCR; the TCRdb copy retains only in-frame clones and omits some. The profile shows tens of thousands of clones, roughly 88% of them singletons. The source material was peripheral blood. The source is a man aged 45-65 years with active COVID-19. This sequence joins TRBV5-1 and TRBJ2-5; TRBD1 might be the D (6 bases). CDR3 amino acids: CASSLAGEATQYF. As DNA, the CDR3 is TGCGCCAGCAGCTTGGCAGGGGAAGCGACCCAGTACTTC.